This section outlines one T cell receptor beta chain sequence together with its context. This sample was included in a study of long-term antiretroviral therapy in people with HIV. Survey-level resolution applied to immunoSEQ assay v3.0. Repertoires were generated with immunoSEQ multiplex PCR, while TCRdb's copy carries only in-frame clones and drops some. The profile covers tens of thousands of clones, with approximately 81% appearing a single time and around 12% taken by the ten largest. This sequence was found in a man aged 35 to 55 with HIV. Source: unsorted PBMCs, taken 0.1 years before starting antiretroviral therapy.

In nucleotides, the CDR3 is TGTGCCAGCAGCTTAGCGAAGAGGGGTCGCACTAATGAAAAACTGTTTTTT. Encoded protein: CASSLAKRGRTNEKLFF. The V call is TRBV7-9, the J call TRBJ1-4, with D tentatively TRBD1 (5 bases). CDR1 SEHNR and CDR2 FQNEAQ come from the germline V gene (reference sequence). The CDR3 runs 17 residues. V was trimmed by 0 bases and J by 2 bases, leaving 13 bases between them.